This T cell receptor beta chain came from a study of T cell repertoires in cytomegalovirus infection. Study context: Public TCR beta signatures were indicative of both CMV infection and a matching HLA type. Findings and limits, study-wide: HLA-C-restricted CMV clonotypes gave the most frequent clonotype in two of eight donors. Identification of carriers of CMV plus the relevant HLA was performed using cumulative public TCR beta family frequency.

Each CDR3 protein gets one entry after TCRdb re-called the reads with MiXCR. The table shows about 180,000 distinct CDR3 sequences, with roughly 20% occurring only once. Deletions cut 4 bases from V and 1 base from J, with 13 bases between. The germline CDR1 and CDR2 sequences are MGHDK and SYGVNS. This CDR3 spans 16 amino acids. This clonotype came up once. As yet, its antigen is unknown. The TCR sequence derives from a human donor in good health (CMV status not recorded). Some clones in this sample may be carry-over from other donors' samples. V usage is TRBV25-1 and J usage is TRBJ2-2, with D perhaps given as TRBD1 or TRBD2 (5 bases each). The specimen was CD8+ T cells from cultured PBMCs, collected from culture after CMV antigen stimulation. The CDR3 coding sequence is TGTGCCAGCAGTGGGGGGACGGGGCTGAACACCGGGGAGCTGTTTTTT. Its protein product is CASSGGTGLNTGELFF.